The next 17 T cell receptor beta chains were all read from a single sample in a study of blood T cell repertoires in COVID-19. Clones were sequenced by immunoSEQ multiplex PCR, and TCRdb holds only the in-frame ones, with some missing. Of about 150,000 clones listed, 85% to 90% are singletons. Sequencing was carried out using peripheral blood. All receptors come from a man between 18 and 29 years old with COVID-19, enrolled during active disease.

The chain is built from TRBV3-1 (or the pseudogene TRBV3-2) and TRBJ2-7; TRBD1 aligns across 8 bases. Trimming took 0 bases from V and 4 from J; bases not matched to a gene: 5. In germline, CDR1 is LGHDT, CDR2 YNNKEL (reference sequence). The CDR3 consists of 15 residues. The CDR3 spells CASSQEHRGDYEQYF. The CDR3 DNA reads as TGTGCCAGCAGCCAAGAGCACAGGGGGGATTACGAGCAGTACTTC.

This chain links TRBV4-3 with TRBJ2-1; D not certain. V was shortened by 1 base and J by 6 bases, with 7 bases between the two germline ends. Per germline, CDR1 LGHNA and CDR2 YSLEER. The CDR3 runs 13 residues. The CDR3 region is CASSQASTNEQFF. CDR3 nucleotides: TGCGCCAGCAGCCAAGCTAGTACCAATGAGCAGTTCTTC.

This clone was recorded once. DNA for the CDR3: TGTGCCAGCAGCTTGTTTCGGAATCAGCCCCAGCATTTT. Encoded protein: CASSLFRNQPQHF. The V call is TRBV5-5, the J call TRBJ1-5, with no clear D. Trimming shortened V by 1 base and J by 4 bases, and 6 bases separated the two germline ends. Germline V CDR1 and CDR2: SGHKS, YYEKEE (reference sequence). The CDR3 contains 13 residues.

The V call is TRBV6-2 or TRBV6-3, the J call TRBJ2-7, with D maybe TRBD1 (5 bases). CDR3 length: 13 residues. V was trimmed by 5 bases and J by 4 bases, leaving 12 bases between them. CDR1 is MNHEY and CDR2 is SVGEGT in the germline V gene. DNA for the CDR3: TGTGCCAGCAGTACCAGGGCGAGGTACGAGCAGTACTTC. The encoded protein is CASSTRARYEQYF.

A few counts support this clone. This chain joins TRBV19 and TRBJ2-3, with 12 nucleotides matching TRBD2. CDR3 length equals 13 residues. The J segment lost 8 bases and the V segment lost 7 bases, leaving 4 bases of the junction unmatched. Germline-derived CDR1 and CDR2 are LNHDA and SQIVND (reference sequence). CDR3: CASTRTSGTTQYF. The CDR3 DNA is TGTGCCAGTACCAGGACTAGCGGGACTACGCAGTATTTT. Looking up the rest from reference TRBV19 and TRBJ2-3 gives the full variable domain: DGGITQSPKYLFRKEGQNVTLSCEQNLNHDAMYWYRQDPGQGLRLIYYSQIVNDFQKGDIAEGYSVSREKKESFPLTVTSAQKNPTAFYLCASTRTSGTTQYFGPGTRLTVL.

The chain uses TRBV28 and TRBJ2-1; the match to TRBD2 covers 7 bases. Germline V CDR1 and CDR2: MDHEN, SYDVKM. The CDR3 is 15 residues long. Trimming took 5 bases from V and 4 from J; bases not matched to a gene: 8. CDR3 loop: CASSVEPSGYNEQFF. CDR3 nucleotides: TGTGCCAGCAGTGTTGAACCTAGCGGTTACAATGAGCAGTTCTTC.

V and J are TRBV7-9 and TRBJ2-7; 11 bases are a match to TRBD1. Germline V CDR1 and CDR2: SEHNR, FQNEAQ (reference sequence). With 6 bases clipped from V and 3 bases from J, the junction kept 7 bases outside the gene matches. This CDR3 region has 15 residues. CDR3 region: CASSSSGTGGYEQYF. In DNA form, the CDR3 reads TGTGCCAGCAGTTCCTCCGGGACAGGGGGCTACGAGCAGTACTTC.

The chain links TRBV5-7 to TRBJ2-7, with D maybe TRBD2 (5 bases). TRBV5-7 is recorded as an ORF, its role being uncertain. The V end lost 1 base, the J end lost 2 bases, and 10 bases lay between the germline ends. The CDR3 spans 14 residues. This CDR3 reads CASSLYGVPYEQYF. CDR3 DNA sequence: TGTGCCAGCAGCTTGTACGGGGTCCCCTACGAGCAGTACTTC.

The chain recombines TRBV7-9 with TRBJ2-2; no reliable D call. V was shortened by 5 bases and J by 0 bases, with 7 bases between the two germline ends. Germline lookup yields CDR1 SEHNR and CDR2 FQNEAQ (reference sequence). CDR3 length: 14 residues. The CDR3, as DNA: TGTGCCAGCAGCCGTTATACGAACACCGGGGAGCTGTTTTTT. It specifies CASSRYTNTGELFF. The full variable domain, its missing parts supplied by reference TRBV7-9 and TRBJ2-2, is DTGVSQNPRHKITKRGQNVTFRCDPISEHNRLYWYRQTLGQGPEFLTYFQNEAQLEKSRLLSDRFSAERPKGSFSTLEIQRTEQGDSAMYLCASSRYTNTGELFFGEGSRLTVL.

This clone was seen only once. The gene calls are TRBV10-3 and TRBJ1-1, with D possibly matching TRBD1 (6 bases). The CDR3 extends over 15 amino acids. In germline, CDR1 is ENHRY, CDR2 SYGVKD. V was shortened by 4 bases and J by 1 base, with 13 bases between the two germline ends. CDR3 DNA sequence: TGTGCCATCAGTGTGGGGGCAGTCCCGAACACTGAAGCTTTCTTT. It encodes CAISVGAVPNTEAFF.

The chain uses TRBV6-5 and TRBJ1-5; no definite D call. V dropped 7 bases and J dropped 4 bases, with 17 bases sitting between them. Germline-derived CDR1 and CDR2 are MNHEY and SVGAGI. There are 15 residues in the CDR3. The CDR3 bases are TGTGCCAGCATGGCAGAGAGACTAGGAAATCAGCCCCAGCATTTT. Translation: CASMAERLGNQPQHF.

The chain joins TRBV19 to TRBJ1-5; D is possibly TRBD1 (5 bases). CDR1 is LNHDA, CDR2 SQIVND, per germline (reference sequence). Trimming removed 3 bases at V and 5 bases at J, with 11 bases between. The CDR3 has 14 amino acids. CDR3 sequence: CASSIRRGHQPQHF. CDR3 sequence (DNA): TGTGCCAGTAGTATTCGAAGGGGTCATCAGCCCCAGCATTTT.

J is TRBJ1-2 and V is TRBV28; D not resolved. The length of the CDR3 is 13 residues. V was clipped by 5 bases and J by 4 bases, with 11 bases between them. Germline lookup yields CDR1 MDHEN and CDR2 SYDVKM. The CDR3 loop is CASSLRLTYGYTF. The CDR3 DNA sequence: TGTGCCAGCAGTCTCAGGCTGACCTATGGCTACACCTTC.

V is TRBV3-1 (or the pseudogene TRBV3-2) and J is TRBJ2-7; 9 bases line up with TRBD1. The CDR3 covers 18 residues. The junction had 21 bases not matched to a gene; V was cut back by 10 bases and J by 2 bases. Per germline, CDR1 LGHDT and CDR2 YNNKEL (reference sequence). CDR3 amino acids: CATASKSGLGTGPYEQYF. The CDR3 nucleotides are TGTGCCACAGCCTCCAAAAGCGGACTCGGGACAGGGCCCTACGAGCAGTACTTC.

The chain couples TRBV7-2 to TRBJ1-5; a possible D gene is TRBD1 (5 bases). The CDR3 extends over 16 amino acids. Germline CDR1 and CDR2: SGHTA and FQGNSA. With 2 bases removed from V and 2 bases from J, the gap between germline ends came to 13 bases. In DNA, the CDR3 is TGTGCCAGCAGCTTATACGGGGGTCACGGCAATCAGCCCCAGCATTTT. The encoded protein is CASSLYGGHGNQPQHF.

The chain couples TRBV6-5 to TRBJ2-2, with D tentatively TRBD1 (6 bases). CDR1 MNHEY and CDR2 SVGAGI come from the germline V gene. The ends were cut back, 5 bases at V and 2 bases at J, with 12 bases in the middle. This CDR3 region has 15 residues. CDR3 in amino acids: CASSPGTPNTGELFF. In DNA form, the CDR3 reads TGTGCCAGCAGTCCCGGGACACCAAACACCGGGGAGCTGTTTTTT.

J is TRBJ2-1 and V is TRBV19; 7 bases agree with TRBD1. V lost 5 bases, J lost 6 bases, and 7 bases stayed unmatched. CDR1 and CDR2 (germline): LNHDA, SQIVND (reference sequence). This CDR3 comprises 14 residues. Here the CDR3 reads CASSSLQGVNEQFF. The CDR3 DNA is TGTGCCAGTAGTTCGCTTCAGGGGGTCAATGAGCAGTTCTTC.